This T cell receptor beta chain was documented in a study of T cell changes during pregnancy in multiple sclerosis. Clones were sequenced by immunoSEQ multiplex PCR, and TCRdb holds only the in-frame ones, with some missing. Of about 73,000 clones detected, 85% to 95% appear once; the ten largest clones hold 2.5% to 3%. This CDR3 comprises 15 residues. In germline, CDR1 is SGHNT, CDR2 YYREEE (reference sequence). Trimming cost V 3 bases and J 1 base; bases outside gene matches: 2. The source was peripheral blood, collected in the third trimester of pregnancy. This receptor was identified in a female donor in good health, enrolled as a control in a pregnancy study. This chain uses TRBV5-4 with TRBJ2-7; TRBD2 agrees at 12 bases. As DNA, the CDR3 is TGTGCCAGCAGCTGGACTAGCGGGGCGTCCTACGAGCAGTACTTC. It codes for CASSWTSGASYEQYF.